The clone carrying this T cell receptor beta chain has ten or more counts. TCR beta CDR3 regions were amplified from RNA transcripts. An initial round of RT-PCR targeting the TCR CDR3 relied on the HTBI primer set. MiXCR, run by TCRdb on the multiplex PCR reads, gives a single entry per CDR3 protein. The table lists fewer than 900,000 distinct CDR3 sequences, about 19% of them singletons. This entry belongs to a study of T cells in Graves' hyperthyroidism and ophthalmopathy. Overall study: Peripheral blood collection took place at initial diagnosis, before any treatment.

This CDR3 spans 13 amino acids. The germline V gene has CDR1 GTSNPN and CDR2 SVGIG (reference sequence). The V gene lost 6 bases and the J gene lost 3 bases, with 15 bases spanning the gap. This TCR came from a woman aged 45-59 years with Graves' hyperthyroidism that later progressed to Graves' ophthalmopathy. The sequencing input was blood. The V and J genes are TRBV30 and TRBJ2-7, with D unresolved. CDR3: CACLPGQHYEQYF. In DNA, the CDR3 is TGTGCCTGCTTACCGGGCCAGCACTACGAGCAGTACTTC.